One sample yielded the 21 T cell receptor beta chains listed below, sequenced in a study of CD8+ T cells in alopecia areata. cDNA prepared by RNA extraction and subsequent reverse transcription served as the template for sequencing. Repertoires were generated with immunoSEQ multiplex PCR, while TCRdb's copy carries only in-frame clones and drops some. This table holds about 120,000 clones, roughly 68% found once. The specimen sequenced was CD4+ T cells sorted from blood. The receptors here all came from a human donor in good health.

This rearrangement joins TRBV2 to TRBJ2-3; D call uncertain. CDR3 length: 11 residues. Deletions cut 10 bases from V and 2 bases from J, with 7 bases between. Per germline, CDR1 SNHLY and CDR2 FYNNEI. CDR3 DNA sequence: TGTGCCACCTCACTCACAGATACGCAGTATTTT. Its translation is CATSLTDTQYF.

The chain uses TRBV6-5 and TRBJ1-3, with D tentatively TRBD1 (5 bases). The CDR3 sequence is 14 residues long. CDR1 is MNHEY and CDR2 is SVGAGI in the germline V gene. With 4 bases removed from V and 4 bases from J, the gap between germline ends came to 11 bases. The CDR3 DNA reads as TGTGCCAGCAGTTTGAACCGGGACGGAAACACCATATATTTT. Its translation is CASSLNRDGNTIYF.

The CDR3, as DNA: TGTGCCAGCTCACCCCTGGACCCCTACGAGCAGTACTTC. Translation: CASSPLDPYEQYF. V gene TRBV18 combines with J gene TRBJ2-7; unclear D gene. This CDR3 has 13 amino acids. Per the germline V gene, CDR1 is KGHSH and CDR2 is LQKENI. V shed 3 bases and J shed 2 bases, with 8 bases lying between them.

This clone has just a few counts. The chain links TRBV18 to TRBJ1-2; D might be TRBD1 (5 bases). Germline lookup yields CDR1 KGHSH and CDR2 LQKENI. The germline V and J ends were trimmed by 3 bases and 6 bases, with 8 bases remaining between them. The CDR3 loop spans 12 amino acids. In nucleotides, the CDR3 is TGTGCCAGCTCACCTTTCAGGGATGGCTACACCTTC. Translation gives CASSPFRDGYTF.

The chain recombines TRBV29-1 with TRBJ1-5; tentative D call: TRBD1 (5 bases). The V end was cut by 7 bases, the J end by 5 bases, with 21 bases between. The CDR3 length is 15 residues. The germline V gene has CDR1 SQVTM and CDR2 ANQGSEA. The chain's CDR3 is CSAGTDLLGDQPQHF. The CDR3 DNA sequence: TGCAGCGCCGGGACGGACCTATTGGGGGATCAGCCCCAGCATTTT.

The genes are TRBV29-1 and TRBJ1-1, with D unclear. With 2 bases removed from V and 2 bases from J, the gap between germline ends came to 9 bases. The CDR3 runs to 13 residues. The germline gives CDR1 SQVTM, CDR2 ANQGSEA. The CDR3 loop reads CSVESTRNTEAFF. The CDR3 DNA is TGCAGCGTTGAATCGACCCGAAACACTGAAGCTTTCTTT.

This clone was found a few times. V and J are TRBV2 and TRBJ2-7; possibly TRBD1 or TRBD2 for D (5 bases each). Trimming left V 6 bases short and J 4 bases short, with 16 bases between. Germline V lookup: CDR1 SNHLY, CDR2 FYNNEI. There are 14 residues in the CDR3. CDR3 nucleotides: TGTGCCAGCAGACGGGGTCAGGGAACGTACGAGCAGTACTTC. Protein: CASRRGQGTYEQYF.

J is TRBJ1-5 and V is TRBV10-3; D unclear. V was trimmed by 8 bases and J by 0 bases, leaving 14 bases between them. Germline CDR1 and CDR2: ENHRY and SYGVKD. The CDR3 has 15 amino acids. CDR3 loop: CAIGGEHSSNQPQHF. CDR3 nucleotides: TGTGCCATCGGCGGAGAACACAGTAGCAATCAGCCCCAGCATTTT.

This sequence joins TRBV5-4 and TRBJ1-6; TRBD1 matches 11 bases. J gave up 6 bases and V 4 bases, and 6 bases lay outside the gene matches. Germline V gene data show CDR1 as SGHNT and CDR2 as YYREEE (reference sequence). The CDR3 consists of 16 residues. DNA for the CDR3: TGTGCCAGCAGCCCAGGACAGGGGGCGGTTAATTCACCCCTCCACTTT. Amino acids: CASSPGQGAVNSPLHF.

The chain carries TRBV2 and TRBJ2-6; D is undetermined. V was shortened by 4 bases and J by 0 bases, with 10 bases between the two germline ends. Germline CDR1 and CDR2: SNHLY and FYNNEI. CDR3 size: 16 residues. CDR3 DNA: TGTGCCAGCAGTGGGTCGCGGTACTCTGGGGCCAACGTCCTGACTTTC. The encoded protein is CASSGSRYSGANVLTF.

This chain connects TRBV11-2 to TRBJ2-5; D tentatively fits TRBD1 or TRBD2 (5 bases each). CDR1 is SGHAT, CDR2 FQNNGV, per germline. There are 16 residues in the CDR3. V lost 5 bases and J 5 bases, leaving 21 bases between the germline ends. The CDR3 DNA is TGTGCCAGCAGCCGAGACGACAGACCGCCGGGGGAGACCCAGTACTTC. It specifies CASSRDDRPPGETQYF.

The chain joins TRBV27 to TRBJ1-2, with 9 bases identical to TRBD1. The junction had 11 bases not matched to a gene; V was cut back by 7 bases and J by 2 bases. The germline V gene has CDR1 MNHEY and CDR2 SMNVEV (reference sequence). This CDR3 has 16 residues. The CDR3 bases are TGTGCCAGCACCGGGGGGACCGGGACAGGGAACTATGGCTACACCTTC. Residues: CASTGGTGTGNYGYTF.

This clone was counted a single time. The V gene is TRBV18, the J gene TRBJ1-1; D unresolved. CDR1 is KGHSH and CDR2 is LQKENI in the germline V gene. Trimming left V 0 bases short and J 1 base short, with 9 bases between. This CDR3 is built from 15 residues. DNA for the CDR3: TGTGCCAGCTCACCACCGAGGGCCGCGAACACTGAAGCTTTCTTT. Translation: CASSPPRAANTEAFF.

For the CDR3, the DNA is TGTGCCTGGACCAGACGGACATATGGCTACACCTTC. It is translated as CAWTRRTYGYTF. The chain uses TRBV30 and TRBJ1-2; possible D gene TRBD1, 5 bases. The CDR3 runs 12 residues. V lost 4 bases to trimming and J lost 5 bases, with 11 bases between them. Germline V gene data show CDR1 as GTSNPN and CDR2 as SVGIG (reference sequence).

The gene calls are TRBV29-1 and TRBJ2-7; tentative D call: TRBD1 (6 bases). This CDR3 region has 13 residues. Trimming cost V 2 bases and J 5 bases, with 13 bases left between them. The V gene's germline CDR1 is SQVTM and CDR2 ANQGSEA. CDR3 DNA: TGCAGCGTTGAACTTACTAGGGGGAACGAGCAGTACTTC. Its protein product is CSVELTRGNEQYF.

This chain links TRBV7-2 with TRBJ1-6; D gene unclear. Germline CDR1 is SGHTA and CDR2 is FQGNSA. The CDR3 runs 14 residues. The germline V and J ends were trimmed by 1 base and 6 bases, with 7 bases remaining between them. CDR3: CASSLVGVNSPLHF. The CDR3 nucleotides read TGTGCCAGCAGCTTAGTAGGAGTTAATTCACCCCTCCACTTT.

The J gene is TRBJ2-7, the V gene TRBV11-2; unclear D gene. CDR3 size: 11 residues. Germline V gene sequence: CDR1 SGHAT, CDR2 FQNNGV. V shed 5 bases and J shed 5 bases, with 7 bases lying between them. CDR3: CASSLADEQYF. The CDR3 DNA reads as TGTGCCAGCAGCCTGGCGGACGAGCAGTACTTC. Variable domain in full (rest from reference TRBV11-2 and TRBJ2-7): EAGVAQSPRYKIIEKRQSVAFWCNPISGHATLYWYQQILGQGPKLLIQFQNNGVVDDSQLPKDRFSAERLKGVDSTLKIQPAKLEDSAVYLCASSLADEQYFGPGTRLTVT.

A few counts support this clone. The chain couples TRBV4-2 to TRBJ1-2; D unresolved. Per the germline V gene, CDR1 is LGHNA and CDR2 is YNFKEQ. The germline V and J ends were trimmed by 2 bases and 2 bases, with 0 bases remaining between them. The CDR3 extends over 11 amino acids. The CDR3 region is CASSQNYGYTF. Written as DNA, the CDR3 is TGTGCCAGCAGCCAAAACTATGGCTACACCTTC.

V usage is TRBV30 and J usage is TRBJ2-4; possibly TRBD1 or TRBD2 for D (6 bases each). The CDR3 extends over 14 amino acids. Germline V gene sequence: CDR1 GTSNPN, CDR2 SVGIG (reference sequence). Trimming took 3 bases from V and 7 from J, leaving 16 bases between them. CDR3 sequence (DNA): TGTGCCTGGAGGCGCTGGGGGGCCGGGAACATTCAGTACTTC. It translates to CAWRRWGAGNIQYF.

The chain couples TRBV29-1 to TRBJ2-7, with D possibly being TRBD1 or TRBD2 (5 bases each). The V gene lost 7 bases and the J gene lost 6 bases, with 19 bases spanning the gap. CDR1 and CDR2 (germline): SQVTM, ANQGSEA. CDR3 length: 13 amino acids. CDR3 in DNA: TGCAGCGGAGCCAGGGACGAGGACGGCGAGCAGTACTTC. It encodes CSGARDEDGEQYF.

The J gene is TRBJ2-1, the V gene TRBV30; 7 nucleotides match TRBD2. Germline CDR1 reads GTSNPN; CDR2 reads SVGIG (reference sequence). The CDR3 covers 15 residues. Losses at the gene ends were 3 bases for V and 0 bases for J; bases not matched to a gene: 5. CDR3 in DNA: TGTGCCTGGAGCGCCAGCGGGGTCTCCTACAATGAGCAGTTCTTC. This translates into CAWSASGVSYNEQFF.